This entry describes one T cell receptor beta chain. What it recognizes is unknown. The entry originates in a study of shared clonotypes between healthy human individuals. General study points: With few donors, the genetic and exposure-history diversity represented was limited. Estimated richness values were generally larger in naive subsets than in memory subsets.

CDR1 SGHRS and CDR2 YFSETQ come from the germline V gene. The CDR3 covers 14 residues. V was pared by 4 bases and J by 6 bases, with 4 bases of the junction left unmatched. Naive CD8 cells lacked CD45RO, underwent positive selection for CCR7 and left out terminally differentiated effector memory CD45RA+ cells. Under the authors' procedure: Junction-only sequences without quality scores were provided by ImmunoSEQ, so filtering was different. The protocol was immunoSEQ multiplex PCR, while the TCRdb copy is restricted to in-frame clones and leaves out a portion. The V and J calls and clone size are taken from that table; D and trimming were inferred from the DNA. Here the sample spans some 2,000,000 clones, about 95% being singletons.

J is TRBJ2-1 and V is TRBV5-1; 10 positions match TRBD2. Material: naive CD8+ T cells sorted from blood. This clonotype was obtained from a man aged 18 to 29 in good health. CDR3 loop: CASSPIAGGNEQFF. CDR3 DNA sequence: TGCGCCAGCAGCCCCATAGCGGGAGGCAATGAGCAGTTCTTC.